The present entry profiles one TCR beta chain with its context. TCRdb's table, derived via immunoSEQ multiplex PCR, lists solely in-frame clones and lacks some. The data contain about 200,000 clones, around 84% of them seen just once; the ten biggest clones take up 9.7%. The data derive from a study of blood T cell repertoires in COVID-19. The clonotype was recovered from a man aged 50 or older with active or convalescent COVID-19. The sample consisted of peripheral blood.

CDR3 sequence reads: CATSRDRRGGELFF. CDR3 bases: TGTGCCACCAGCAGAGATAGAAGAGGCGGGGAGCTGTTTTTT. The chain joins TRBV15 to TRBJ2-2; D is ambiguous. The CDR3 is made up of 14 amino acids. V lost 0 bases and J 7 bases, leaving 9 bases between the germline ends. Per germline, CDR1 LNHNV and CDR2 YYDKDF (reference sequence). Variable domain in full (rest from reference TRBV15 and TRBJ2-2): DAMVIQNPRYQVTQFGKPVTLSCSQTLNHNVMYWYQQKSSQAPKLLFHYYDKDFNNEADTPDNFQSRRPNTSFCFLDIRSPGLGDTAMYLCATSRDRRGGELFFGEGSRLTVL.